This TCR beta chain was sequenced in a study of identical twins. Each CDR3 protein gets one entry after TCRdb re-called the 5' RACE reads with MiXCR. The sample has some 500,000 distinct CDR3 sequences, approximately 15% seen once. Overall study findings and caveats: Abundant beta clonotypes from cord blood bore fewer insertions; memory repertoires lacked this pattern.

Regarding this clonotype: Its specificity is not known.

Trimming left V 3 bases short and J 7 bases short, with 9 bases between. This CDR3 contains 12 residues. In germline, CDR1 is LNHDA, CDR2 SQIVND (reference sequence). These data are also associated with another study on yellow fever vaccine responses in identical twins. That paper notes: Vaccine T cell responses of twins reportedly seemed partly convergent and partly personalized.

This clonotype originated in a woman aged 18-30 years in good health. Sequencing was performed on CD4+ T cells sorted from blood. The chain joins TRBV19 to TRBJ1-1, with D perhaps matching TRBD1 (5 bases). CDR3 in DNA: TGTGCCAGTAGTATCAGGGTAGGTGAAGCTTTCTTT. Protein: CASSIRVGEAFF. The full variable domain, in which reference TRBV19 and TRBJ1-1 provide the parts outside the CDR3, is DGGITQSPKYLFRKEGQNVTLSCEQNLNHDAMYWYRQDPGQGLRLIYYSQIVNDFQKGDIAEGYSVSREKKESFPLTVTSAQKNPTAFYLCASSIRVGEAFFGQGTRLTVV.